The entry that follows covers one T cell receptor beta chain sequence. Its antigen is currently unknown. V lost 1 base and J lost 3; bases outside the gene matches: 6. The CDR3 is made up of 15 amino acids. Germline V gene sequence: CDR1 MGHRA, CDR2 YSYEKL. The data were taken from a study of cytomegalovirus exposure and HLA in healthy donors. Study-wide results and caveats: A missense variant in DCLRE1C was later tied to TCR beta V- and J-gene trimming. Later analysis identified 16,951 TCR beta sequences associated with HLA alleles, using a false discovery rate threshold of 0.05.

The PCR ran on 60 Vbeta and 13 Jbeta primers. Authors' processing steps: Roughly 11 million of the roughly 80 million unique TCR beta chains counted in a later analysis were shared. Sequencing used immunoSEQ multiplex PCR; TCRdb keeps in-frame clones, though not all of them. Clone size and V and J calls were adopted from that table, with D and trimming inferred from the DNA. The table shows about 160,000 clones, with 80% to 85% occurring only once. This TCR came from a man in his thirties or forties in good health and CMV-seronegative. The sample comprised PBMCs. The chain couples TRBV4-1 to TRBJ2-7; 7 bases match TRBD2. CDR3 nucleotides: TGCGCCAGCAGCCAAGTCGGAGTAGCGGGCTACGAGCAGTACTTC. Its protein is CASSQVGVAGYEQYF.